This T cell receptor (beta chain) was captured by sequencing in a study of cytomegalovirus exposure and HLA in healthy donors. Study-level points and caveats: The study recorded over 150 TCR beta chains that were cytomegalovirus-associated. Whilst most TCR sequences proved rare, a subset of public TCRs occurred across many donors. Within the 90 to 150 validation repertoires, first-cohort TCR clusters tended to co-occur, according to a later analysis.

About this clone itself: As yet, its antigen is unknown.

The donors were part of the validation cohort, which consisted of more than 90 subjects and was separate from the first cohort of 600 to 850 subjects. TCRdb keeps only in-frame clones here, not all; method: immunoSEQ multiplex PCR. The data hold about 71,000 clones, with just under 95% observed a single time. The germline V gene encodes CDR1 SGHRS and CDR2 YFSETQ. V lost 0 bases, J lost 3 bases, and 2 bases stayed unmatched. CDR3 size: 16 residues. The chain recombines TRBV5-1 with TRBJ2-1, with TRBD2 matching over 11 bases. Specimen: PBMCs. The TCR was taken from a man between 18 and 35 years old in good health and CMV-seropositive. CDR3 in DNA: TGCGCCAGCAGCTTGGGACTAGCGGGGAACTACAATGAGCAGTTCTTC. This sequence encodes CASSLGLAGNYNEQFF.